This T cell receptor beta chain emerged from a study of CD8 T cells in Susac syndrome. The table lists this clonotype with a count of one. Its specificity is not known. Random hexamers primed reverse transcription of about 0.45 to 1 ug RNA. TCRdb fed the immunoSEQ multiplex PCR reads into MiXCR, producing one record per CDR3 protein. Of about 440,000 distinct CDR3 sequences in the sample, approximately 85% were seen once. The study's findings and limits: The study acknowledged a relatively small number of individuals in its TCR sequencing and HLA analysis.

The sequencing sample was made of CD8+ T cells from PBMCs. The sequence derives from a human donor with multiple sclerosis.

DNA of the CDR3: TGTGCCTGGACCGGTTCTGGGGATTCACCCCTCCACTTT. Its translation is CAWTGSGDSPLHF. The chain has TRBV30 and TRBJ1-6; D call uncertain. Trimming pared 4 bases from V and 8 bases from J, leaving 12 bases between. The CDR3 covers 13 residues. Germline V CDR1 and CDR2: GTSNPN, SVGIG (reference sequence).